Included here is one TCR beta chain sequence, with context. Its antigen is unknown. Every bit of the isolated RNA underwent reverse transcription, so sequencing read expressed TCRB transcripts. Some clones are missing from TCRdb's copy, which holds only in-frame ones; the method was immunoSEQ multiplex PCR. Of around 250,000 clones listed, about 26% are singletons. The sample belongs to a study of beta chain features in type 1 diabetes. Germline assignment: CDR1 LGHNA and CDR2 YSLEER. This CDR3 has 13 residues. Trimming cost V 2 bases and J 6 bases, with 9 bases left between them. Findings of the study overall: The study found that naive, central memory and Treg TCRB repertoires appeared more similar in patients than in healthy donors. Within each of all four CD4+ subsets, Type 1 diabetes patients had TCRB CDR3s that were moderately but significantly shorter.

This TCR derives from a man aged 25-45 years in good health. The chain combines TRBV4-3 with TRBJ2-3, with D hard to call. Sequencing input: central memory CD4+ T cells from blood. CDR3 nucleotides: TGCGCCAGCAGCCAATCTCTATCGGATACGCAGTATTTT. Translating it yields CASSQSLSDTQYF.